The clone carrying this T cell receptor (beta chain) was seen repeatedly, ten times or more. Its antigen is currently unknown. TCRdb independently ran MiXCR on the 5' RACE reads; one entry per CDR3 protein. This sample carries roughly 200,000 distinct CDR3 sequences, around 8% of them seen once, and the ten largest clones take around 1.8%. This record comes from a study of identical twins. Study-wide findings and caveats: Out-of-frame alpha sequences common to twins exhibited a surplus of low generation probability. Interpretation of the results relied on cross-sectional statistical analysis and not on following the same donors. Excess sharing between twins was weaker in beta out-of-frame sequences. High-abundance cord blood beta clonotypes had fewer insertions; memory repertoires showed none.

These records were also assigned to another study, of yellow fever vaccine responses in identical twins.

Sequencing input: memory (CD45RO+) T cells sorted from blood. The sequence derives from a woman aged 18-29 years in good health.

For the CDR3, the DNA is TGTGCCAGCAGCCAAGAGATAGCGGGAGGGCCTGGAGATACGCAGTATTTT. Its translation is CASSQEIAGGPGDTQYF. The rearrangement uses TRBV4-2 and TRBJ2-3; TRBD2 aligns across 11 bases. Per the germline V gene, CDR1 is LGHNA and CDR2 is YNFKEQ. Trimming cost V 0 bases and J 5 bases; bases outside gene matches: 7. The CDR3 consists of 17 residues.